Listed below are T cell receptor beta chains from one sample, sequenced in a study of cytomegalovirus exposure and HLA in healthy donors. The repertoire was sequenced with immunoSEQ multiplex PCR; TCRdb's copy has only in-frame clones and lacks some. The sample holds 150,000 or so clones, approximately 80% seen once. The specimen sequenced was PBMCs. The origin of the receptors is a middle-aged woman in good health and CMV-seronegative. Both conserved end residues are part of each CDR3. The D gene is left open where the match is weak. Expanded clones are given a class, and other clones once, few, many or no size at all.

TRBJ2-7 TRBV6-5 once NA TGTGCCAGCAGTTATAACGGTGACAGCTACGAGCAGTACTTC CASSYNGDSYEQYF
TRBJ2-3 TRBV4-2 NA NA TGTGCCAGCAGCCAAGCGGGAGATACGCAGTATTTT CASSQAGDTQYF
TRBJ1-6 TRBV9 NA NA TGTGCCAGCAGCGTAGAAACAGGGTCGGATTCACCCCTCCACTTT CASSVETGSDSPLHF
TRBJ1-1 TRBV6-6 NA NA TGTGCCAGCAGTTACTCACCATGGACTGGGAACACTGAAGCTTTCTTT CASSYSPWTGNTEAFF
TRBJ2-1 TRBV28 once TRBD2 TGTGCCAGCAGTTTCCTAGCGGAGTACAACAATGAGCAGTTCTTC CASSFLAEYNNEQFF
TRBJ2-7 TRBV10-3 NA TRBD1 TGTGCCATCAGCTCCGGACAGGACCCCTACGAGCAGTACTTC CAISSGQDPYEQYF
TRBJ1-1 TRBV5-1 NA TRBD1 TGCGCCAGCAGCACGGACAGGATGAAGACTGAAGCTTTCTTT CASSTDRMKTEAFF
TRBJ2-3 TRBV7-9 NA NA TGTGCCAGCAGCCACTTGGAGGGGGCTGAACTCACAGATACGCAGTATTTT CASSHLEGAELTDTQYF
TRBJ1-1 TRBV7-2 NA NA TGTGCCAGCAGCTTAGACAGGGTAAGCACTGAAGCTTTCTTT CASSLDRVSTEAFF
TRBJ1-1 TRBV11-2 NA NA TGTGCCAGCAGCTCACAGGGTGGGACTGAAGCTTTCTTT CASSSQGGTEAFF
TRBJ2-7 TRBV25-1 few NA TGTGCCAGCAGTGGAACGGGACTCTCCTACGAGCAGTACTTC CASSGTGLSYEQYF
TRBJ2-2 TRBV28 few NA TGTGCCAGCAGTTCGACTAGGGGTGACACCGGGGAGCTGTTTTTT CASSSTRGDTGELFF
TRBJ2-5 TRBV10-2 NA TRBD2 TGCGCCAGCGCTAGCGGGGAGACCCAGTACTTC CASASGETQYF
TRBJ2-1 TRBV7-9 NA TRBD2 TGTGCCAGCAGTTGGGCGGGAGGCCGGGAAAATGAGCAGTTCTTC CASSWAGGRENEQFF
TRBJ1-6 TRBV4-1 NA NA TGCGCCAGCAGCCAAGCCCCCAGTGAGGCCAATTCACCCCTCCACTTT CASSQAPSEANSPLHF
TRBJ2-2 TRBV2 few NA TGTGCCAGCTTGCTGGACAGCTCGAACACCGGGGAGCTGTTTTTT CASLLDSSNTGELFF
TRBJ2-7 TRBV5-6 NA TRBD2 TGTGCCAGCAGCTTGGGACTAGCGACCAACGAGCAGTACTTC CASSLGLATNEQYF
TRBJ1-5 TRBV5-1 NA NA TGCGCCAGCAGCTTGGACAGAAATCAGCCCCAGCATTTT CASSLDRNQPQHF
TRBJ2-5 TRBV11-3 NA NA TGTGCCAGCAGCTTATGGCGGGGTAAAGAGACCCAGTACTTC CASSLWRGKETQYF
TRBJ2-1 TRBV5-1 few NA TGCGCCAGCAGCTTGGCCACAACCTACAATGAGCAGTTCTTC CASSLATTYNEQFF
TRBJ1-2 TRBV6-5 NA TRBD1 TGTGCCAGCAGACCGACAGGGTACGGCTACACCTTC CASRPTGYGYTF
TRBJ2-7 TRBV6-1 NA NA TGTGCCAGCAGTGATGAAGGCGGCTACGAGCAGTACTTC CASSDEGGYEQYF
TRBJ1-2 TRBV9 NA NA TGTGCCAGCAGCGTAGACGAAGGACAGCTCTATGGCTACACCTTC CASSVDEGQLYGYTF
TRBJ2-5 TRBV28 NA TRBD2 TGTGCCAGCAGTTTCGGGAGGGACTGGCAAGAGACCCAGTACTTC CASSFGRDWQETQYF
TRBJ2-7 TRBV5-1 NA TRBD1 TGCGCCAGCGCCCCGGGACAGCTCTACGAGCAGTACTTC CASAPGQLYEQYF
TRBJ2-2 TRBV29-1 NA NA TGCAGCGCCGTCCGGGACACCACCTATGCCGGGGAGCTGTTTTTT CSAVRDTTYAGELFF
TRBJ2-2 TRBV5-6 NA TRBD1 TGTGCCAGCAGCTCACCACTAGGACAGGGGGTGGGCACCGGGGAGCTGTTTTTT CASSSPLGQGVGTGELFF
TRBJ2-7 TRBV6-1 once NA TGTGCCAGTTCGACAGGCCAATCCTACGAGCAGTACTTC CASSTGQSYEQYF
TRBJ2-7 TRBV21-1 NA NA TGTGCCAGCAGCAAAGTTTTATGCTCTCCGGGAGGGGTGTACGAGCAGTACTTC CASSKVLCSPGGVYEQYF
TRBJ1-2 TRBV19 NA NA TGTGCCAGTAGTCTCTCTAACTATGGCTACACCTTC CASSLSNYGYTF
TRBJ1-2 TRBV2 NA TRBD1 TGTGCCAGCAGTGAGGACAGGGGTGGCTATGGCTACACCTTC CASSEDRGGYGYTF
TRBJ1-1 TRBV19 NA NA TGTGCCAGTACCGACTCTGGGTATGGTGAAGCTTTCTTT CASTDSGYGEAFF
TRBJ1-2 TRBV7-9 NA NA TGTGCCAGCAGCTTAGTAACGGACTATGGCTACACCTTC CASSLVTDYGYTF
TRBJ1-1 TRBV19 NA TRBD1 TGTGCCAGTAGTATAAGGGGACAGGGGCAGGCTGAAGCTTTCTTT CASSIRGQGQAEAFF
TRBJ1-5 TRBV6-5 NA NA TGTGCCAGCAGTCCCGACAGCTCAAATCAGCCCCAGCATTTT CASSPDSSNQPQHF
TRBJ2-3 TRBV9 NA TRBD2 TGTGCCAGCAGCGTAGGTTCTAGCGGACGTCTCGCTGGCACAGATACGCAGTATTTT CASSVGSSGRLAGTDTQYF
TRBJ1-2 TRBV2 NA TRBD1 TGTGCCAGCAGTGAGACCTTCCGGGACAGACTCCTTTCCCATTATGGCTACACCTTC CASSETFRDRLLSHYGYTF
TRBJ1-1 TRBV18 once NA TGTGCCAGCTCACCACCGGCCGACACTGAAGCTTTCTTT CASSPPADTEAFF
TRBJ2-3 TRBV29-1 once NA TGCAGCGTTGATGGAGGCACAGATACGCAGTATTTT CSVDGGTDTQYF
TRBJ2-7 TRBV29-1 NA TRBD1 TGCAGCGTTGAAGACAGGGACAGGGGGAGGTACTATTCCTACGAGCAGTACTTC CSVEDRDRGRYYSYEQYF
TRBJ2-5 TRBV18 NA TRBD1 TGTGCCAGCTCACCTTTGACAGGGGTAATGAGAGAGACCCAGTACTTC CASSPLTGVMRETQYF
TRBJ1-2 TRBV29-1 few TRBD1 TGCAGCGTTGAGGAGGACAGGGCAGGCTATGGCTACACCTTC CSVEEDRAGYGYTF
TRBJ2-7 TRBV6-1 NA NA TGTGCCAGCAGTGATAAGGGGGGGTTCTACGAGCAGTACTTC CASSDKGGFYEQYF
TRBJ2-1 TRBV7-9 NA NA TGTGCCAGCAGCTTAGAGGTAGGGGTCAGGAGGCAGTTCTTC CASSLEVGVRRQFF
TRBJ2-1 TRBV7-9 NA NA TGTGCCAGCAGCCCCCAACTAGGGCATGAGCAGTTCTTC CASSPQLGHEQFF
TRBJ2-7 TRBV18 NA TRBD1 TGTGCCAGCCACATAGGGACAGGGGGCGCCTCCTACGAGCAGTACTTC CASHIGTGGASYEQYF
TRBJ2-5 TRBV5-4 NA NA TGTGCCAGCAGCCTATGGGCCAGAGAGACCCAGTACTTC CASSLWARETQYF